The rows below give T cell receptor beta chains drawn from one sample of a study of T cells in Graves' hyperthyroidism and ophthalmopathy. From the multiplex PCR reads, TCRdb called clonotypes with MiXCR, one entry per CDR3 protein. The sample gives about 710,000 distinct CDR3 sequences, about 17% of which show up once; around 7.7% is in the top ten. Sequencing was done on a sample of blood. The receptors stem from a young man with Graves' hyperthyroidism. Each CDR3 is given with its conserved first and last residue. D genes are given only for firm matches. For some rows the clone size is stated as once, few or many, or as a class when expanded; others skip it.

>TRBJ2-6|TRBD1|TRBV5-1|NA
TGCGCCAGCAGCTTGACAGGGGGCTCCAACGTCCTGACTTTC
CASSLTGGSNVLTF
>TRBJ2-1|TRBD1|TRBV5-1|once
TGCGCCAGCAGCTTTGGGGACAGGGGGGCTTACAATGAGCAGTTCTTC
CASSFGDRGAYNEQFF
>TRBJ2-7|NA|TRBV5-1|many
TGCGCCAGCAGCTTGGGGACACAGACCTACGAGCAGTACTTC
CASSLGTQTYEQYF
>TRBJ2-2|NA|TRBV30|few
TGTGCCTCCGGGAAACGCACCGGGGAGCTGTTTTTT
CASGKRTGELFF
>TRBJ1-5|NA|TRBV20-1|many
TGCAGTGCTAGACCCAGGGAAGGCAATCAGCCCCAGCATTTT
CSARPREGNQPQHF
>TRBJ1-1|NA|TRBV12-5|NA
TGTGCTAGCCGTGATCGGGGGAGTGAAGCTTTCTTT
CASRDRGSEAFF
>TRBJ2-3|TRBD2|TRBV20-1|NA
TGCAGTGCCCCTGGGGTAGCGGGAGACACAGATACGCAGTATTTT
CSAPGVAGDTDTQYF
>TRBJ2-3|TRBD2|TRBV20-1|many
TGCAGTGCTAGAGATTGGACTAGCGGGAACACAGATACGCAGTATTTT
CSARDWTSGNTDTQYF
>TRBJ2-5|NA|TRBV2|many
TGTGCCAGCAGCGGGATCCACATGGGAGAGACCCAGTACTTC
CASSGIHMGETQYF
>TRBJ2-5|NA|TRBV3-1|many
TGTGCCAGCAGCCAGGGCGGGCCCCAAGGGACCCAGTACTTC
CASSQGGPQGTQYF
>TRBJ1-2|NA|TRBV28|many
TGTGCCAGCAGTTTTGGCCACAACTATGGCTACACCTTC
CASSFGHNYGYTF
>TRBJ1-1|TRBD1|TRBV20-1|many
TGCAGTGCCTCGGCGCGGGCAGGGGGCTTGGGCACTGAAGCTTTCTTT
CSASARAGGLGTEAFF
>TRBJ2-2|TRBD2|TRBV7-9|few
TGTGCCAGCAGCCCTCGGGCCGTAACGGGAGGGCTAATGTGGAACACCGGGGAGCTGTTTTTT
CASSPRAVTGGLMWNTGELFF
>TRBJ1-2|TRBD1|TRBV6-1|NA
TGTGCCAGCGGGACAGGGCACTATGGCTACACCTTC
CASGTGHYGYTF
>TRBJ1-5|NA|TRBV19|NA
TGTGCCAGTACTGGTGAGGGCCGACAGCCCCAGCATTTT
CASTGEGRQPQHF
>TRBJ1-3|NA|TRBV6-1|NA
TGTGCCAGCAGTGAACTGTTGAAGAGCTCTGGAAACACCATATATTTT
CASSELLKSSGNTIYF
>TRBJ1-1|NA|TRBV27|many
TGTGCCAGCAGGCGGAGTGGGCGGGGGAACACTGAAGCTTTCTTT
CASRRSGRGNTEAFF
>TRBJ2-1|TRBD2|TRBV28|many
TGTGCCAGCAGTTTAACGGGAGGAAGGTATGAGCAGTTCTTC
CASSLTGGRYEQFF
>TRBJ2-1|TRBD2|TRBV28|few
TGTGCCAGCAGTTTGGGCGGGACTAGCAAGTACAATGAGCAGTTCTTC
CASSLGGTSKYNEQFF
>TRBJ2-7|NA|TRBV5-5|many
TGTGCCAGCAGCGCTAGATACGGGGACTCCTACGAGCAGTACTTC
CASSARYGDSYEQYF
>TRBJ1-1|NA|TRBV15|NA
TGTGCCACCAGCAGAGACCCTTCCGACAGCCCCATGAACACTGAAGCTTTCTTT
CATSRDPSDSPMNTEAFF
>TRBJ2-1|TRBD2|TRBV7-9|NA
TGTGCCAGCAGGTTACTAGCGGGAGTCAATGAGCAGTTCTTC
CASRLLAGVNEQFF
>TRBJ1-5|NA|TRBV18|many
TGTGCCAGCTCACCTTCTCGACAGACCAATCAGCCCCAGCATTTT
CASSPSRQTNQPQHF
>TRBJ2-3|NA|TRBV24-1|few
TGTGCCACCGCAGGGGGGGCAGATACGCAGTATTTT
CATAGGADTQYF
>TRBJ1-1|NA|TRBV6-5|many
TGTGCCAGCAGTTACGGTCCGGGGGGGACTGAAGCTTTCTTT
CASSYGPGGTEAFF